The clone carrying this T cell receptor beta chain has at least ten counts. The antigen is not known. The data were taken from a study of T-cell memory formation after mild COVID-19. Points from the study as a whole: Cross-reactive memory appears to have joined, as suggested by some responding clones showing up in pre-infection memory.

Germline V gene data show CDR1 as SGHRS and CDR2 as YFSETQ. The CDR3 has 13 amino acids. V lost 5 bases and J 3 bases, leaving 9 bases between the germline ends. In TCRdb, the 5' RACE reads were re-called with MiXCR into one record per CDR3 protein. This table holds 200,000 to 250,000 distinct CDR3 sequences, over 15% found once. This sequence was found in a young man who had mild COVID-19 (a few samples of this study predate the infection). Cell type and time point are not known. The chain employs TRBV5-1 and TRBJ1-5; no reliable D call. The source material was PBMCs or a T cell subset sorted from them (not recorded which). CDR3 DNA sequence: TGCGCCAGCAGTTCGGGCTTCAATCAGCCCCAGCATTTT. Protein product: CASSSGFNQPQHF. The full variable domain, with the rest looked up from reference TRBV5-1 and TRBJ1-5, is KAGVTQTPRYLIKTRGQQVTLSCSPISGHRSVSWYQQTPGQGLQFLFEYFSETQRNKGNFPGRFSGRQFSNSRSEMNVSTLELGDSALYLCASSSGFNQPQHFGDGTRLSIL.